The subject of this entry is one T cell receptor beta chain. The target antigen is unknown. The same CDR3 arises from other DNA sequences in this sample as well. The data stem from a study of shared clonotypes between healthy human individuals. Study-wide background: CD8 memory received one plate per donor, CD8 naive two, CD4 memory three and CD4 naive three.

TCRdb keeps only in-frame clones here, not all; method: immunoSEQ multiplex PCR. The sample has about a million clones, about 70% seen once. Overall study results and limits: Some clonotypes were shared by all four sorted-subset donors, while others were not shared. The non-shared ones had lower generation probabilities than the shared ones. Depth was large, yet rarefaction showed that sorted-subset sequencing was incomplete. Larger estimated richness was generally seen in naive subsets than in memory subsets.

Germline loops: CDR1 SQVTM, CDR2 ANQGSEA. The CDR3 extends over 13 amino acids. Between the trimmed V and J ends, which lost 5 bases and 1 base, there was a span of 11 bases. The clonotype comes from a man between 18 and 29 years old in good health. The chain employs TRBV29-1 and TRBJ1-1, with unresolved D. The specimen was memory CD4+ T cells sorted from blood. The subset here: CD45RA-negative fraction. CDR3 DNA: TGCAGCGTTTTCGGGCAGCGGAACACTGAAGCTTTCTTT. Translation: CSVFGQRNTEAFF.